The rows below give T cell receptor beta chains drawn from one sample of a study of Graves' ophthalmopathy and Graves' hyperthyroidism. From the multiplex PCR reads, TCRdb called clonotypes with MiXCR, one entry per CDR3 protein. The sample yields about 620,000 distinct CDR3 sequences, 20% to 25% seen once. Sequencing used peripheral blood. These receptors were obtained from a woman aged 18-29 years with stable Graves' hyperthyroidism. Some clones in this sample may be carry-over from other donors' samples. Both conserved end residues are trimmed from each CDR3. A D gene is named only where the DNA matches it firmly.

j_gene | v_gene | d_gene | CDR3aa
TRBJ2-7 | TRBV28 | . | ASSFSYRARDEQY
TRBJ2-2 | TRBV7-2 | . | ASSSRTLGTGELF
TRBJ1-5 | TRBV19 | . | ASSKTGGQPQH
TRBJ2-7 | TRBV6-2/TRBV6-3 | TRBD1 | ASIGQGSSYEQY
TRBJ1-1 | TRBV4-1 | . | ASRSETEAF
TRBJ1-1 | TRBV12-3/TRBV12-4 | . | ASSLRPDTEAF
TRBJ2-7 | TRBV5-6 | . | ASSFYLSDSYEQY
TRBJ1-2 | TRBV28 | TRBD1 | ASSTRTGASPNYGYT
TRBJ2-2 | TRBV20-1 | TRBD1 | SVRQGSVTGELF
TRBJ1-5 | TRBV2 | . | ASRPDRSPGQPQH
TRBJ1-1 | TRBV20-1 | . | SARTKKGREINTEAF
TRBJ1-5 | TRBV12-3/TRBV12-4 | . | ASSPKFKPQH
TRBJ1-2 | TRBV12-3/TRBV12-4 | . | ASRQPAGNYGYT
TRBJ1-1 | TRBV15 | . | ATSRGVDRSLNTEAF
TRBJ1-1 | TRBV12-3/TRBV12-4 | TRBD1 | ASSHQGANTEAF
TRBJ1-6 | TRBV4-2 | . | ASSQESAPALH
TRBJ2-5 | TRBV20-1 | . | SARDRGGETQY
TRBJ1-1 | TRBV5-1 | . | ASSFGNNVDTEAF
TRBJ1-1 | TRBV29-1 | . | SVKRGADHEAF
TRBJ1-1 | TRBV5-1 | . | ASRPGTMNTEAF
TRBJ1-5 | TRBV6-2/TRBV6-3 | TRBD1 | ASSYEETGTNQPQH
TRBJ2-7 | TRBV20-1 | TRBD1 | SARDGTGGAKSYEQY
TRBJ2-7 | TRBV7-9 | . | ASSPKGQSYEQY
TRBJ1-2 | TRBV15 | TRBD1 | ATSRPLDRSTTSYGYT